These T cell receptor beta chains were read from a single sample in a study of CD8 T cells in acute hepatitis C reinfection. Only in-frame clones appear in the TCRdb table, and some are missing; sequencing was by immunoSEQ multiplex PCR. The sample carries 30,000 to 40,000 clones, around nine tenths recorded once. Sequenced sample: naive CD8+ T cells from PBMCs. These TCRs come from a man aged 25 to 45 with chronic hepatitis C. Both conserved end residues are part of each CDR3. The D gene is left open where the match is weak. Size tells how often a clone was seen (once, few, many) or the class of an expanded clone, and some rows leave it out.

v_call: TRBV14
clone_size: .
d_call: .
j_call: TRBJ2-2
cdr3_aa: CASSHVDTGELFF
cdr3_nt: TGTGCCAGCAGCCATGTGGACACCGGGGAGCTGTTTTTT

v_call: TRBV18
clone_size: .
d_call: TRBD1
j_call: TRBJ2-4
cdr3_aa: CASSPDRGQNIQYF
cdr3_nt: TGTGCCAGCTCACCGGACAGGGGCCAAAACATTCAGTACTTC

v_call: TRBV7-9
clone_size: .
d_call: TRBD2
j_call: TRBJ2-7
cdr3_aa: CASSPYLGTSESLTYEQYF
cdr3_nt: TGTGCCAGCAGTCCCTACCTCGGGACTAGCGAGAGTTTGACCTACGAGCAGTACTTC

v_call: TRBV7-3
clone_size: .
d_call: .
j_call: TRBJ2-5
cdr3_aa: CASSLDGGFQETQYF
cdr3_nt: TGTGCCAGCAGCTTAGATGGCGGGTTCCAAGAGACCCAGTACTTC

v_call: TRBV6-5
clone_size: .
d_call: .
j_call: TRBJ2-7
cdr3_aa: CASSYGDTTYEQYF
cdr3_nt: TGTGCCAGCAGTTACGGGGACACGACCTACGAGCAGTACTTC

v_call: TRBV4-1
clone_size: .
d_call: .
j_call: TRBJ2-3
cdr3_aa: CASSQGSTDTQYF
cdr3_nt: TGCGCCAGCAGCCAGGGCAGCACAGATACGCAGTATTTT

v_call: TRBV9
clone_size: few
d_call: .
j_call: TRBJ1-2
cdr3_aa: CASWRRIDGYTF
cdr3_nt: TGTGCCAGTTGGAGACGGATTGATGGCTACACCTTC

v_call: TRBV9
clone_size: once
d_call: TRBD2
j_call: TRBJ2-2
cdr3_aa: CASSERLAGETGELFF
cdr3_nt: TGTGCCAGCAGCGAAAGACTAGCGGGAGAAACCGGGGAGCTGTTTTTT

v_call: TRBV27
clone_size: once
d_call: .
j_call: TRBJ1-2
cdr3_aa: CASSLWGGGGYTF
cdr3_nt: TGTGCCAGCAGTTTATGGGGGGGAGGTGGCTACACCTTC

v_call: TRBV11-2
clone_size: .
d_call: TRBD1
j_call: TRBJ1-1
cdr3_aa: CASSLEVRVGQLNTEAFF
cdr3_nt: TGTGCCAGCAGCTTAGAAGTTAGGGTGGGACAGCTGAACACTGAAGCTTTCTTT

v_call: TRBV19
clone_size: .
d_call: .
j_call: TRBJ1-2
cdr3_aa: CASSIGWENYGYTF
cdr3_nt: TGTGCCAGTAGTATAGGGTGGGAAAACTATGGCTACACCTTC

v_call: TRBV7-9
clone_size: few
d_call: .
j_call: TRBJ1-5
cdr3_aa: CASSLGDQPQHF
cdr3_nt: TGTGCCAGCAGCTTAGGGGATCAGCCCCAGCATTTT

v_call: TRBV29-1
clone_size: .
d_call: .
j_call: TRBJ2-7
cdr3_aa: CSVEGGTSYEQYF
cdr3_nt: TGCAGCGTTGAGGGAGGTACCTCCTACGAGCAGTACTTC